This TCR beta chain was sequenced during a study of blood T cell repertoires in COVID-19. Study in general: COVID-19 samples collected from the United States, Italy and Spain covered acute and convalescent phases. In each case, the material was cDNA or gDNA derived from T cells, B-cell-depleted T cells, or PBMCs.

In the source study's methods: The authors estimated nucleated cell counts from reference gene primer amplification. The data were produced by immunoSEQ multiplex PCR, yet TCRdb's version contains in-frame clones alone and is incomplete. The DNA was the basis for D and trimming; V, J and clone size are from that table. The table has 50,000 to 60,000 clones, roughly 86% seen once; the top ten hold about 9.3%. V lost 1 base to trimming and J lost 8 bases, with 15 bases between them. Germline CDR1 and CDR2: SGHTA and FQGTGA. The CDR3 is made up of 15 amino acids. Sequences were obtained from peripheral blood. This receptor was identified in a man in his 60s with active COVID-19. This chain uses TRBV7-3 with TRBJ2-1, with D tentatively TRBD2 (5 bases). The CDR3 region has the DNA TGTGCCAGCAGCTTAATACAAGCGGTTGGCGATGAGCAGTTCTTC. Amino acid sequence: CASSLIQAVGDEQFF.